Following are 7 T cell receptor beta chains from one sample sequenced in a study of cytomegalovirus exposure and HLA in healthy donors. A multiplex PCR was run with 60 Vbeta primers and 13 Jbeta primers. Profiling relied on immunoSEQ multiplex PCR, and the TCRdb table lists in-frame clones only, not all of them. This table has 150,000 to 200,000 clones, approximately 84% appearing once. The sequenced sample was PBMCs. The receptors derive from a woman between 45 and 65 years old in good health and CMV-seropositive.

The chain has TRBV11-2 and TRBJ1-2, with D perhaps TRBD1 (6 bases). CDR1 is SGHAT and CDR2 is FQNNGV in the germline V gene. Trimming stripped 5 bases from V and 4 bases from J, with 17 bases between. The CDR3 is 15 amino acids. This chain's CDR3 is CASSPYATGFYGYTF. CDR3 in DNA: TGTGCCAGCAGCCCCTATGCAACAGGGTTCTATGGCTACACCTTC.

The chain has TRBV4-2 and TRBJ2-1; 10 bases are a match to TRBD2. Trimming at V came to 1 base and at J to 1 base, leaving 4 bases not matched to a gene. CDR3 size: 17 residues. The germline V gene has CDR1 LGHNA and CDR2 YNFKEQ. The CDR3 loop reads CASSQGASGGSYNEQFF. The CDR3 coding sequence is TGTGCCAGCAGCCAAGGGGCTAGCGGGGGTTCCTACAATGAGCAGTTCTTC.

This clone was found once. The chain joins TRBV30 to TRBJ2-3; 10 positions match TRBD2. CDR1 is GTSNPN, CDR2 SVGIG, per germline (reference sequence). CDR3 length: 18 residues. Trimming at V came to 0 bases and at J to 1 base, leaving 10 bases not matched to a gene. DNA for the CDR3: TGTGCCTGGAGTGTAACCCGCTTAGCGGGGGGCCGCACAGATACGCAGTATTTT. Its translation is CAWSVTRLAGGRTDTQYF.

The chain couples TRBV5-4 to TRBJ2-7; 9 nucleotides align to TRBD1. The CDR3 has 14 amino acids. V dropped 6 bases and J dropped 6; count of bases not matched to a gene: 10. CDR1 SGHNT and CDR2 YYREEE come from the germline V gene (reference sequence). CDR3 bases: TGTGCCAGCACCACGGAAGGGACAGGGTCCGAGCAGTACTTC. Translation gives CASTTEGTGSEQYF.

The chain carries TRBV5-4 and TRBJ2-5; 11 bases map to TRBD2. The germline V gene encodes CDR1 SGHNT and CDR2 YYREEE (reference sequence). This CDR3 has 16 residues. V dropped 1 base and J dropped 4; count of bases not matched to a gene: 6. The CDR3 DNA is TGTGCCAGCAGCTTGCCTAGCGGGGGGAGGGCAGAGACCCAGTACTTC. This sequence encodes CASSLPSGGRAETQYF.

This chain joins TRBV7-9 and TRBJ2-3; TRBD1 matches at 9 bases. CDR3 length equals 16 residues. Unmatched junction bases numbered 7, after V lost 5 bases and J lost 1 base. CDR1 is SEHNR and CDR2 is FQNEAQ in the germline V gene (reference sequence). The CDR3 DNA follows: TGTGCCAGCAGCGCACCGGGACAGGGACGCACAGATACGCAGTATTTT. Translated, it gives CASSAPGQGRTDTQYF.

The V and J genes are TRBV6-5 and TRBJ2-1; 8 bases match TRBD2. This CDR3 is built from 13 residues. The ends lost 6 bases at V and 8 bases at J; junction bases unmatched: 6. The V gene's germline CDR1 is MNHEY and CDR2 SVGAGI. The chain's CDR3 is CASRAGGRYEQFF. The DNA of the CDR3 is TGTGCCAGCAGGGCGGGGGGCCGGTATGAGCAGTTCTTC.